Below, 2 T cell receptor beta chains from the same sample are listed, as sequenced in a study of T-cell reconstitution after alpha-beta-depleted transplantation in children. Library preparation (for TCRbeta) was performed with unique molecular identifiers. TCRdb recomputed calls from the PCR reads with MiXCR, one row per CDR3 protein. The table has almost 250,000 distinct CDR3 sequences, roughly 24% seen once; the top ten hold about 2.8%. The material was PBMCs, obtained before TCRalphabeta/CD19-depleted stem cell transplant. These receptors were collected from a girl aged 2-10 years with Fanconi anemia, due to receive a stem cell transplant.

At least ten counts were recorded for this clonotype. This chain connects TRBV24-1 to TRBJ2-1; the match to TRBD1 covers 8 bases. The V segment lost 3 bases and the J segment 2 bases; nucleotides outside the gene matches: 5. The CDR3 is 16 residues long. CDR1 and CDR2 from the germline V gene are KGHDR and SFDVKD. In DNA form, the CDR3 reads TGTGCCACCAGTGATGCGACAGGGGAGGCCTACAATGAGCAGTTCTTC. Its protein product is CATSDATGEAYNEQFF.

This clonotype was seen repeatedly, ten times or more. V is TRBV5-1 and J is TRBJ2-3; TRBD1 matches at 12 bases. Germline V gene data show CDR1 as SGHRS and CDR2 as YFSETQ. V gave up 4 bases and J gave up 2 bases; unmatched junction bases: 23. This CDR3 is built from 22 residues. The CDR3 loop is CASSLMWTGTGGVSGLTDTQYF. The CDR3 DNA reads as TGCGCCAGCAGCCTTATGTGGACCGGGACAGGGGGCGTTAGCGGCCTCACAGATACGCAGTATTTT.